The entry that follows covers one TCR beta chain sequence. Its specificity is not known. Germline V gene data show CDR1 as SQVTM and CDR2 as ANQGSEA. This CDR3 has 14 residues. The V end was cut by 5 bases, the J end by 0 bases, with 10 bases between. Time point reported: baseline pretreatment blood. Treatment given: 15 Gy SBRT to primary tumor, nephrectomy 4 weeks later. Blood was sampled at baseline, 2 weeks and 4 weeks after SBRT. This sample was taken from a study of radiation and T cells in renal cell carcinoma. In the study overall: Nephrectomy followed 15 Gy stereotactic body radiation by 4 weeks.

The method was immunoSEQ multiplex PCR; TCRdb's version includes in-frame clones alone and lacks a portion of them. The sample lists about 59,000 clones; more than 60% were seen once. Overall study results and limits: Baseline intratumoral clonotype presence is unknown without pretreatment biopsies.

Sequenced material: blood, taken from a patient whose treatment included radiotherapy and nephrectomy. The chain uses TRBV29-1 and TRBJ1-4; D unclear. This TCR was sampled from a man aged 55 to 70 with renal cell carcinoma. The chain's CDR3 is CSVSGLATNEKLFF. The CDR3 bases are TGCAGCGTTTCGGGCCTTGCAACTAATGAAAAACTGTTTTTT.